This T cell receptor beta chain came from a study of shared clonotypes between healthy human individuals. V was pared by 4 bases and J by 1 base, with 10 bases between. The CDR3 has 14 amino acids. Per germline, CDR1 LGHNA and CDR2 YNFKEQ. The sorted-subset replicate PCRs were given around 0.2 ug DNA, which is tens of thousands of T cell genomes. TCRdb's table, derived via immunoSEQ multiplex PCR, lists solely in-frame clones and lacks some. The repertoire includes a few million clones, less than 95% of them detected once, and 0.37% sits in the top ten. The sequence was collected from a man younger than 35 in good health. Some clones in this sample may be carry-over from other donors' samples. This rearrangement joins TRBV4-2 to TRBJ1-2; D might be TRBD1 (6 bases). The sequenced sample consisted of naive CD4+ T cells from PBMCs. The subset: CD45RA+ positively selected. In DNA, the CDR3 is TGTGCCAGCAGCCGTCCAGGGGTTAACTATGGCTACACCTTC. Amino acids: CASSRPGVNYGYTF.